Here is one T cell receptor beta chain with its context. What it binds is not known. The record originates from a study of vaccination and CD4 T cells after COVID-19. With 0 bases removed from V and 4 bases from J, the gap between germline ends came to 9 bases. The CDR3 length is 14 residues. Germline CDR1 SGHRS, CDR2 YFSETQ. Documented treatment: 10-day PBMC culture with coronavirus spike peptide pools or control peptides (ViraFEST assay). Patients returned positive PCR results between March and December 2020, earlier than US Alpha, Beta and Delta variants. CD4+ T cells that had been cultured provided DNA sequenced with the Oncomine TCR Beta short-read assay. CD4+ T cells were cultured, and genomic DNA was extracted from them. TCRdb reanalysed the PCR reads using MiXCR and keeps one entry per CDR3 protein. The sample lists about 8,800 distinct CDR3 sequences; about 44% were seen once.

The rearrangement joins TRBV5-1 to TRBJ2-3; D perhaps matches TRBD2 (6 bases). The origin of this receptor is a human donor who had recovered from COVID-19. Sequencing was carried out using CD4+ T cells from blood, cultured in vitro. CDR3 residues: CASSLAGRPDTQYF. CDR3 DNA: TGCGCCAGCAGCTTGGCGGGGAGGCCAGATACGCAGTATTTT. Together with reference TRBV5-1 and TRBJ2-3, the CDR3 gives the full variable domain: KAGVTQTPRYLIKTRGQQVTLSCSPISGHRSVSWYQQTPGQGLQFLFEYFSETQRNKGNFPGRFSGRQFSNSRSEMNVSTLELGDSALYLCASSLAGRPDTQYFGPGTRLTVL.